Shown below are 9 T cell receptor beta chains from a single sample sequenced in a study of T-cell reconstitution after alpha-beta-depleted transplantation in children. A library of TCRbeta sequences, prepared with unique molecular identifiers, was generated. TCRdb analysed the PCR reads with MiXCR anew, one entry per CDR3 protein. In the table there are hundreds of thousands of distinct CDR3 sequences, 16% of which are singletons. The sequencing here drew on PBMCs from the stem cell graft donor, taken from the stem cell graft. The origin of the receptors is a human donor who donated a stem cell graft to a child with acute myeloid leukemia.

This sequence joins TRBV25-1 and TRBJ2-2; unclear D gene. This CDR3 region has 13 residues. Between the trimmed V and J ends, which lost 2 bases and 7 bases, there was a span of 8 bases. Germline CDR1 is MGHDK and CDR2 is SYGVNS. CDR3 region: CASSEAFYGELFF. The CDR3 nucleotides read TGTGCCAGCAGTGAAGCTTTTTACGGGGAGCTGTTTTTT.

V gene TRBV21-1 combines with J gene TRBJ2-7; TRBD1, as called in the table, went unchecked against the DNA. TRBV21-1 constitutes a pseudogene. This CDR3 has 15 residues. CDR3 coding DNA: TGTGCCAGCAGCAGATTCAGGGGTAGCTCCTACGAGCAGTACTTC. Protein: CASSRFRGSSYEQYF.

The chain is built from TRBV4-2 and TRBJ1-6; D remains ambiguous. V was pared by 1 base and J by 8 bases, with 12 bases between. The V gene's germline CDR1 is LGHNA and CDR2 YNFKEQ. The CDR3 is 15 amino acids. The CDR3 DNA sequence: TGTGCCAGCAGCCAAGGAAATAGGGTGGATTCACCCCTCCACTTT. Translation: CASSQGNRVDSPLHF.

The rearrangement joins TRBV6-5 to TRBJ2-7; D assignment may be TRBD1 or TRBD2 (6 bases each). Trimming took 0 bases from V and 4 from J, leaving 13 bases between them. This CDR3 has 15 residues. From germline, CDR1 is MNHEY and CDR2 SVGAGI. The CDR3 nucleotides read TGTGCCAGCAGTTACTCGGGGGGCGGTCGGTACGAGCAGTACTTC. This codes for CASSYSGGGRYEQYF.

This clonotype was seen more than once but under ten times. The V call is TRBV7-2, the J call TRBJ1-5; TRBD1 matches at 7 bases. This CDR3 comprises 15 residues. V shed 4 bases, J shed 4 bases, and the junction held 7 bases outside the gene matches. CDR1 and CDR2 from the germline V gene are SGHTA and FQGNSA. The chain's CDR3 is CASSSGGLLNQPQHF. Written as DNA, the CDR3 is TGTGCCAGCAGCTCAGGGGGGCTGCTTAATCAGCCCCAGCATTTT.

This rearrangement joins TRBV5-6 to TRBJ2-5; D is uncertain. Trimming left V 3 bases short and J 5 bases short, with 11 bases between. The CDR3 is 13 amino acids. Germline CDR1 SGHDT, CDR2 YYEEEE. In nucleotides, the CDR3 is TGTGCCAGCAGCTCTAGGGTGTCGGAGACCCAGTACTTC. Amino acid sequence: CASSSRVSETQYF.

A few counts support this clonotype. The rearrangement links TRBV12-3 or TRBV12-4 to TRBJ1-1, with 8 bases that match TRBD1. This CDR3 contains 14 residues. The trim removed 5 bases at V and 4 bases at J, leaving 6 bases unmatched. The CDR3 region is CASSPLTGGTEAFF. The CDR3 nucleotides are TGTGCCAGCAGTCCACTTACAGGGGGCACTGAAGCTTTCTTT.

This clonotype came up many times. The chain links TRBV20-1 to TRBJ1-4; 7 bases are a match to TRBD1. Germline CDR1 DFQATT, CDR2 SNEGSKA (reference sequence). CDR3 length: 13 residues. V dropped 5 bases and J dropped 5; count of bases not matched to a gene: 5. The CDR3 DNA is TGCAGTGCTCTAGGACAGGCAAATGAAAAACTGTTTTTT. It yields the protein CSALGQANEKLFF.

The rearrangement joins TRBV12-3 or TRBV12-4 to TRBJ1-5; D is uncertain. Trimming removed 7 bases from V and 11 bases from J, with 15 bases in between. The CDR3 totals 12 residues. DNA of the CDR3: TGTGCCAGCACCTTCGACCGAGAGGCCCAGCATTTT. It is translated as CASTFDREAQHF.